What follows are 21 T cell receptor beta chains derived from one specimen sequenced in a study of neurological immune-mediated disorders. TCRdb independently ran MiXCR on the 5' RACE reads; one entry per CDR3 protein. The sample shows fewer than 85,000 distinct CDR3 sequences, approximately 5% of them seen only once. The sequenced material came from PBMCs. The source is a woman between 65 and 79 years old with multiple sclerosis.

At least ten counts were recorded for this clonotype. The V call is TRBV29-1, the J call TRBJ1-1; TRBD1 might be the D (6 bases). The CDR3 extends over 15 amino acids. In germline, CDR1 is SQVTM, CDR2 ANQGSEA. V was clipped by 6 bases and J by 4 bases, with 21 bases between them. CDR3 bases: TGCAGCGTAAATAGGGGGGGGGCATTGGGCACTGAAGCTTTCTTT. As protein: CSVNRGGALGTEAFF.

This clonotype was observed a handful of times. This chain joins TRBV14 and TRBJ2-1; TRBD2 aligns across 11 bases. The CDR3 runs 16 residues. The germline CDR1 and CDR2 sequences are SGHDN and FVKESK. Trimming removed 4 bases from V and 11 bases from J; junction bases left unmatched: 13. As DNA, the CDR3 is TGTGCCAGCAGCCTTAAACGGGGACTAGCGGATTTTCAGCAGTTCTTC. Protein: CASSLKRGLADFQQFF.

This clonotype was picked up many times. The CDR3 DNA reads TGCGCCAGCCTCTCCGGGACTAGCGGCTACAATGAGCAGTTCTTC. This translates into CASLSGTSGYNEQFF. The chain carries TRBV5-1 and TRBJ2-1, with 11 positions matching TRBD2. After removal of 7 bases from V and 3 bases from J, the junction contained 6 bases not matched to a gene. Germline assignment: CDR1 SGHRS and CDR2 YFSETQ. CDR3 size: 15 residues.

The sample holds many counts of this clonotype. The gene calls are TRBV20-1 and TRBJ2-1; 15 nucleotides align to TRBD2. Unmatched junction bases numbered 11, after V lost 2 bases and J lost 9 bases. This CDR3 is built from 17 residues. Germline V gene lookup returns CDR1 DFQATT and CDR2 SNEGSKA (reference sequence). CDR3 protein: CSARPIGLAGGRGEQFF. For the CDR3, the DNA is TGCAGTGCTAGACCTATCGGACTAGCGGGAGGGAGGGGTGAGCAGTTCTTC.

This clonotype was detected ten times or more. The gene calls are TRBV6-5 and TRBJ1-4, with 7 nucleotides matching TRBD1. CDR1 is MNHEY, CDR2 SVGAGI, per germline. Losses at the gene ends were 6 bases for V and 7 bases for J; bases not matched to a gene: 8. The CDR3 length is 14 residues. CDR3 coding DNA: TGTGCCAGCAGGACGACAGGGTCGCGTGAAAAACTGTTTTTT. This encodes CASRTTGSREKLFF.

This clonotype was picked up many times. The rearrangement joins TRBV4-2 to TRBJ2-5, with 11 bases lining up with TRBD2. This CDR3 has 16 residues. The J segment lost 5 bases and the V segment lost 1 base, leaving 6 bases of the junction unmatched. Germline assignment: CDR1 LGHNA and CDR2 YNFKEQ. The CDR3, as DNA: TGTGCCAGCAGCCAAGGAACTAGCGGGAGTGGGGAGACCCAGTACTTC. It is translated as CASSQGTSGSGETQYF.

This clonotype was observed at least ten times. J is TRBJ2-5 and V is TRBV20-1, with 16 nucleotides matching TRBD2. J was trimmed by 5 bases and V by 5 bases; bases with no gene match: 5. The CDR3 has 15 amino acids. Germline CDR1 reads DFQATT; CDR2 reads SNEGSKA (reference sequence). Here the CDR3 reads CSAGPGLAGGETQYF. The CDR3 nucleotides are TGCAGTGCTGGACCGGGACTAGCGGGAGGGGAGACCCAGTACTTC.

This clonotype was counted many times. The chain couples TRBV4-3 to TRBJ2-1, with D perhaps TRBD1 or TRBD2 (5 bases each). This CDR3 is built from 17 residues. V lost 1 base, J lost 3 bases, and 16 bases lay in between. Germline assignment: CDR1 LGHNA and CDR2 YSLEER. The CDR3 nucleotides read TGCGCCAGCAGCCAAGCTTTGGGGACGGGGTTCTACAATGAGCAGTTCTTC. This sequence encodes CASSQALGTGFYNEQFF.

This clonotype showed up many times. The J gene is TRBJ1-1, the V gene TRBV20-1, with D unresolved. V was trimmed by 6 bases and J by 5 bases, leaving 16 bases between them. The CDR3 spans 13 residues. Per germline, CDR1 DFQATT and CDR2 SNEGSKA (reference sequence). The CDR3 spells CSAAETVGTEAFF. DNA for the CDR3: TGCAGTGCGGCCGAAACAGTTGGTACTGAAGCTTTCTTT.

In this sample, this clonotype turned up many times. CDR3 residues: CASSSGRGQGNIQYF. The CDR3 nucleotides are TGTGCCAGCAGCTCGGGCAGGGGGCAGGGAAACATTCAGTACTTC. V is TRBV7-2 and J is TRBJ2-4; 8 bases line up with TRBD1. V shed 4 bases, J shed 6 bases, and the junction held 8 bases outside the gene matches. Germline V gives CDR1 SGHTA, CDR2 FQGNSA. The CDR3 sequence is 15 residues long.

There are many counts of this clonotype. The junction does not match germline at one end; this may be a read error. The chain is built from TRBV7-8 and TRBJ2-1, with 12 bases identical to TRBD2. The CDR3 consists of 11 residues. CDR1 and CDR2 from the germline V gene are SGHVS and FQNEAQ. Written as DNA, the CDR3 is TGTGCCAGCAGCTCTAGCGGGAGGGGGCTCTTC. It encodes CASSSSGRGLF.

This clonotype showed up many times. The rearrangement joins TRBV6-6 to TRBJ2-3; either TRBD1 or TRBD2 may fit D (5 bases each). Germline CDR1 and CDR2: MNHNY and SVGAGI (reference sequence). This CDR3 is built from 14 residues. Trimming removed 7 bases at V and 9 bases at J, with 20 bases between. CDR3 residues: CASISGTHKMTQYF. CDR3 nucleotide sequence: TGTGCCAGCATCTCCGGGACCCACAAAATGACGCAGTATTTT.

This clonotype appeared many times. V gene TRBV7-2 combines with J gene TRBJ2-3, with 10 bases identical to TRBD1. This CDR3 is 15 amino acids long. The ends lost 5 bases at V and 3 bases at J; junction bases unmatched: 5. Per the germline V gene, CDR1 is SGHTA and CDR2 is FQGNSA. CDR3 amino acids: CASSRGQGVTDTQYF. The CDR3 DNA sequence: TGTGCCAGCAGCAGAGGACAGGGGGTGACAGATACGCAGTATTTT.

This clonotype was observed at least ten times. The chain uses TRBV20-1 and TRBJ2-1; TRBD2 matches 9 bases. With 6 bases clipped from V and 6 bases from J, the junction kept 6 bases outside the gene matches. The CDR3 contains 13 residues. Germline V gene lookup returns CDR1 DFQATT and CDR2 SNEGSKA (reference sequence). CDR3 nucleotide sequence: TGCAGTGCCCCGATAGCGGGGGTCAATGAGCAGTTCTTC. It encodes CSAPIAGVNEQFF.

This clonotype was found many times. The J gene is TRBJ2-7, the V gene TRBV5-1; D assignment may be TRBD1 or TRBD2 (6 bases each). Germline CDR1 SGHRS, CDR2 YFSETQ. This CDR3 is 14 amino acids long. The V gene lost 5 bases and the J gene lost 1 base, with 13 bases spanning the gap. The CDR3 region has the DNA TGCGCCAGCAGTATTCGGGGGCTGTCCTACGAGCAGTACTTC. It yields the protein CASSIRGLSYEQYF.

This clonotype was observed at least ten times. This chain joins TRBV14 and TRBJ1-2, with 7 bases fitting TRBD1. From germline, CDR1 is SGHDN and CDR2 FVKESK. The CDR3 sequence is 16 residues long. After removal of 0 bases from V and 7 bases from J, the junction contained 11 bases not matched to a gene. CDR3 nucleotides: TGTGCCAGCAGCCAAGAACCCCACAGGGGCGAGGCTGGCTACACCTTC. This codes for CASSQEPHRGEAGYTF.

This clonotype was detected ten times or more. The chain carries TRBV12-3 or TRBV12-4 and TRBJ2-1; D is possibly TRBD1 or TRBD2 (5 bases each). Trimming left V 4 bases short and J 8 bases short, with 15 bases between. The CDR3 totals 14 residues. CDR3 sequence (DNA): TGTGCCAGCAGTTCTTGGGCCCGGGGCGATGAGCAGTTCTTC. Protein: CASSSWARGDEQFF.

This clonotype showed up many times. V usage is TRBV5-6 and J usage is TRBJ2-2, with D unclear. Germline CDR1 is SGHDT and CDR2 is YYEEEE. The CDR3 has 13 amino acids. V was trimmed by 3 bases and J by 9 bases, leaving 12 bases between them. CDR3 DNA: TGTGCCAGCAGCTACGCCGGAACCCGGGAGCTGTTTTTT. Translating it yields CASSYAGTRELFF.

This clonotype was recorded many times. This chain uses TRBV7-9 with TRBJ1-1; unclear D gene. This CDR3 comprises 14 residues. Germline CDR1 reads SEHNR; CDR2 reads FQNEAQ (reference sequence). The V end lost 0 bases, the J end lost 5 bases, and 10 bases lay between the germline ends. The CDR3 coding sequence is TGTGCCAGCAGCTTAGCGCGGGATGATACTGAAGCTTTCTTT. Amino acid sequence: CASSLARDDTEAFF. The whole variable domain, filled in from reference TRBV7-9 and TRBJ1-1, reads DTGVSQNPRHKITKRGQNVTFRCDPISEHNRLYWYRQTLGQGPEFLTYFQNEAQLEKSRLLSDRFSAERPKGSFSTLEIQRTEQGDSAMYLCASSLARDDTEAFFGQGTRLTVV.

This chain uses TRBV7-9 with TRBJ1-1; D is uncertain. CDR3 length: 13 amino acids. V shed 6 bases and J shed 1 base, with 9 bases lying between them. Germline V gene sequence: CDR1 SEHNR, CDR2 FQNEAQ (reference sequence). This chain's CDR3 is CASSSDGNTEAFF. CDR3 sequence (DNA): TGTGCCAGCAGTTCCGACGGGAACACTGAAGCTTTCTTT.

As regards this clonotype: A much larger clone sits a single nucleotide away, making a read error possible. The genes are TRBV4-1 and TRBJ2-2; D gene unclear. V lost 3 bases to trimming and J lost 9 bases, with 14 bases between them. Germline V CDR1 and CDR2: MGHRA, YSYEKL. There are 14 residues in the CDR3. In nucleotides, the CDR3 is TGCGCCAGCAGCCAGGCCCCTCACCCCAGGGAGCTGTTTTTT. It encodes CASSQAPHPRELFF.